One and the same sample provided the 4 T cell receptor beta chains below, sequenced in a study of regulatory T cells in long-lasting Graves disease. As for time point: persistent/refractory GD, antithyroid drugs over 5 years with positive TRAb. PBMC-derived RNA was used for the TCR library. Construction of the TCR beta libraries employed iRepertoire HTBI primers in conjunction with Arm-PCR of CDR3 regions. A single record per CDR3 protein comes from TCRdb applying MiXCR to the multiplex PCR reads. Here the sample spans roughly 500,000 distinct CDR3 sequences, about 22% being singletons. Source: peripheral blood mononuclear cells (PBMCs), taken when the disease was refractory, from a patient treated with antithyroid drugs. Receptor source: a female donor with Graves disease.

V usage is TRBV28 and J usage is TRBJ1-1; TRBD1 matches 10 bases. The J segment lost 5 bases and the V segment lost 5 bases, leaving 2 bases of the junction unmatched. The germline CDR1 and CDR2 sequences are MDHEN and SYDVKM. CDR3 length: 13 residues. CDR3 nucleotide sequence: TGTGCCAGCAGTGGACAGGGGGAAACTGAAGCTTTCTTT. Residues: CASSGQGETEAFF.

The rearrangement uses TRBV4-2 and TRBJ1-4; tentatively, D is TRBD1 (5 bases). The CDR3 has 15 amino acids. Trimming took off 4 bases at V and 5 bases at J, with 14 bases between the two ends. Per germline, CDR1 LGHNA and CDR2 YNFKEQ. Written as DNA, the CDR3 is TGTGCCAGCAGCCCATCGGGCAGGGAAAATGAAAAACTGTTTTTT. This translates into CASSPSGRENEKLFF.

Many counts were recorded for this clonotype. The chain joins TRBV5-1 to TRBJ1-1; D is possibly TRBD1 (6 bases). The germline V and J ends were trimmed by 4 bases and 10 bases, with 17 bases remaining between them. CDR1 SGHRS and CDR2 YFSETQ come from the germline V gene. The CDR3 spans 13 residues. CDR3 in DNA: TGCGCCAGCAGCGGCCAGGGGTCTTCGGGAGCTTTCTTT. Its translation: CASSGQGSSGAFF. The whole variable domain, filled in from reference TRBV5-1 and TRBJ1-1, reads KAGVTQTPRYLIKTRGQQVTLSCSPISGHRSVSWYQQTPGQGLQFLFEYFSETQRNKGNFPGRFSGRQFSNSRSEMNVSTLELGDSALYLCASSGQGSSGAFFGQGTRLTVV.

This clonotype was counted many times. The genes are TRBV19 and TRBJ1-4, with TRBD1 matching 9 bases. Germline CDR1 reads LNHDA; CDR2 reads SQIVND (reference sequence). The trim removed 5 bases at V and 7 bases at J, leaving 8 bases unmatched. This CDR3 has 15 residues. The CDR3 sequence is CASSEVTGGSEKLFF. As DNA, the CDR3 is TGTGCCAGTAGTGAGGTGACAGGGGGTAGTGAAAAACTGTTTTTT.